This TCR beta chain was recorded in a study of technical replicates of blood from a handful of donors (TCRdb year 2017). Receptor amplification or capture employed the immunoSEQ multiplex PCR assay. This immuneACCESS table, as held by TCRdb, lists in-frame sequences with V and J called but not all clones. Of the missing ones, under half trace to an unresolved V gene in checked studies; the others have no known cause. This sample has 55,000 to 80,000 clones in its table, and around 97% of those were observed once. Approximately 0.2% of the sample lies in the top ten. The count of this clone is one. Its antigen target is currently unknown. No much larger clone exists at a distance of one base, and base qualities are not known. Inclusive of the bounding cysteine and phenylalanine, the CDR3 is 15 residues long. Only CDR3 DNA is held: 45 bases, read in frame from base 1. Per the germline V gene, SGHAT is the CDR1 and FQNNGV is the CDR2. For this chain, trimming is 6 bases at the V end and 2 bases at the J end, and the number of junction bases without a gene match is 9.

The receptor's source is a human donor in good health. Source material: T cells isolated from PBMCs. This receptor chain uses TRBV11-2 and TRBJ1-2; the central 7 bases match TRBD1. The DNA reads as follows: TGTGCCAGCAGACCTACCGGGACAGCAAACTATGGCTACACCTTC. This gives the protein CASRPTGTANYGYTF. With the portions outside the CDR3 filled from the reference TRBV11-2 and TRBJ1-2 genes, the complete variable region becomes EAGVAQSPRYKIIEKRQSVAFWCNPISGHATLYWYQQILGQGPKLLIQFQNNGVVDDSQLPKDRFSAERLKGVDSTLKIQPAKLEDSAVYLCASRPTGTANYGYTFGSGTRLTVV.